Listed below are T cell receptor beta chains from one sample, sequenced in a study of chemoradiotherapy in HPV16-positive cancers. Profiling relied on immunoSEQ multiplex PCR, and the TCRdb table lists in-frame clones only, not all of them. The sample holds tens of thousands of clones, roughly 92% seen once. The sequencing here drew on blood, taken from a patient who underwent chemoradiotherapy. These receptor sequences come from a human donor with HPV-associated anogenital cancer. Both conserved end residues are part of each CDR3. Each record gives: J gene, V gene, clone size, D gene, CDR3 protein, CDR3 DNA. D genes are given only for firm matches. The size field is filled for only some rows; it gives once, few, many or a size class.

J gene: TRBJ1-5
V gene: TRBV6-5
clone size: .
D gene: .
CDR3 protein: CASSLVDSNQPQHF
CDR3 DNA: TGTGCCAGCAGCCTCGTGGATAGCAATCAGCCCCAGCATTTT

J gene: TRBJ2-5
V gene: TRBV2
clone size: .
D gene: TRBD1
CDR3 protein: CASRAGTGGEETQYF
CDR3 DNA: TGTGCCAGCAGAGCCGGGACAGGAGGGGAGGAGACCCAGTACTTC

J gene: TRBJ2-1
V gene: TRBV5-1
clone size: .
D gene: TRBD2
CDR3 protein: CASSAPTSGSSYNEQFF
CDR3 DNA: TGCGCCAGCAGCGCCCCAACTAGCGGGAGCTCCTACAATGAGCAGTTCTTC

J gene: TRBJ1-1
V gene: TRBV27
clone size: .
D gene: .
CDR3 protein: CASSLTAGEWNTEAFF
CDR3 DNA: TGTGCCAGCAGTTTAACCGCGGGGGAATGGAACACTGAAGCTTTCTTT

J gene: TRBJ1-2
V gene: TRBV6-5
clone size: .
D gene: .
CDR3 protein: CASSYSWGRDGYTF
CDR3 DNA: TGTGCCAGCAGTTACTCGTGGGGGAGGGACGGCTACACCTTC

J gene: TRBJ1-3
V gene: TRBV5-1
clone size: .
D gene: .
CDR3 protein: CASSAGASGNTIYF
CDR3 DNA: TGCGCCAGCAGCGCCGGCGCCTCTGGAAACACCATATATTTT

J gene: TRBJ2-7
V gene: TRBV6-5
clone size: .
D gene: TRBD2
CDR3 protein: CASSYSRGAGYEQYF
CDR3 DNA: TGTGCCAGCAGTTACTCGCGGGGGGCGGGCTACGAGCAGTACTTC

J gene: TRBJ2-2
V gene: TRBV2
clone size: .
D gene: .
CDR3 protein: CASRTVRGGPGELFF
CDR3 DNA: TGTGCCAGCAGGACGGTGAGGGGGGGCCCCGGGGAGCTGTTTTTT

J gene: TRBJ2-2
V gene: TRBV5-4
clone size: .
D gene: TRBD1
CDR3 protein: CASRDRAAGELFF
CDR3 DNA: TGTGCCAGCAGGGACAGGGCGGCCGGGGAGCTGTTTTTT

J gene: TRBJ2-1
V gene: TRBV25-1
clone size: .
D gene: .
CDR3 protein: CASSEVGAYNEQFF
CDR3 DNA: TGTGCCAGCAGTGAAGTTGGGGCTTACAATGAGCAGTTCTTC

J gene: TRBJ2-1
V gene: TRBV9
clone size: .
D gene: .
CDR3 protein: CASSVCPNSYNEQFF
CDR3 DNA: TGTGCCAGCAGCGTATGTCCCAATTCCTACAATGAGCAGTTCTTC

J gene: TRBJ2-7
V gene: TRBV4-1
clone size: .
D gene: TRBD1
CDR3 protein: CASSLIGGRGPSYEQYF
CDR3 DNA: TGCGCCAGCAGTCTTATAGGTGGCAGGGGGCCGTCCTACGAGCAGTACTTC

J gene: TRBJ1-1
V gene: TRBV2
clone size: .
D gene: TRBD1
CDR3 protein: CASSVRSDRATEAFF
CDR3 DNA: TGTGCCAGCAGTGTACGCTCAGACAGGGCCACTGAAGCTTTCTTT

J gene: TRBJ2-1
V gene: TRBV5-1
clone size: .
D gene: .
CDR3 protein: CASSVGPVVNEQFF
CDR3 DNA: TGCGCCAGCAGCGTCGGACCAGTGGTAAATGAGCAGTTCTTC

J gene: TRBJ2-1
V gene: TRBV6-5
clone size: .
D gene: TRBD2
CDR3 protein: CASSLDYRGDNEQFF
CDR3 DNA: TGTGCCAGCAGCCTTGACTACCGGGGGGACAATGAGCAGTTCTTC

J gene: TRBJ1-2
V gene: TRBV7-2
clone size: .
D gene: .
CDR3 protein: CASSLERGARGYTF
CDR3 DNA: TGTGCCAGCAGCTTAGAACGGGGGGCCAGGGGCTACACCTTC

J gene: TRBJ2-7
V gene: TRBV11-2
clone size: .
D gene: TRBD1
CDR3 protein: CASSLEIRDRSPFWSYEQYF
CDR3 DNA: TGTGCCAGCAGCTTAGAAATTCGGGACAGGTCCCCTTTTTGGTCCTACGAGCAGTACTTC

J gene: TRBJ2-2
V gene: TRBV15
clone size: .
D gene: .
CDR3 protein: CATSRATTSSGELFF
CDR3 DNA: TGTGCCACCAGCAGAGCAACGACTAGTTCCGGGGAGCTGTTTTTT

J gene: TRBJ2-7
V gene: TRBV28
clone size: .
D gene: .
CDR3 protein: CASNPSPLLHYEQYF
CDR3 DNA: TGTGCCAGCAATCCAAGCCCCCTCCTTCATTACGAGCAGTACTTC

J gene: TRBJ2-1
V gene: TRBV18
clone size: .
D gene: .
CDR3 protein: CASSLYQDEQFF
CDR3 DNA: TGTGCCAGCTCACTCTATCAGGATGAGCAGTTCTTC

J gene: TRBJ1-5
V gene: TRBV19
clone size: few
D gene: .
CDR3 protein: CASTFLQGGNQPQHF
CDR3 DNA: TGTGCCAGTACTTTTCTACAGGGAGGCAATCAGCCCCAGCATTTT

J gene: TRBJ2-7
V gene: TRBV27
clone size: .
D gene: .
CDR3 protein: CASSLYVGVGYEQYF
CDR3 DNA: TGTGCCAGCAGTTTATACGTGGGGGTGGGCTACGAGCAGTACTTC

J gene: TRBJ1-3
V gene: TRBV5-1
clone size: .
D gene: .
CDR3 protein: CASSLQGSGNTIYF
CDR3 DNA: TGCGCCAGCAGCTTACAGGGTTCTGGAAACACCATATATTTT

J gene: TRBJ2-7
V gene: TRBV28
clone size: .
D gene: .
CDR3 protein: CASSFTGTHYEQYF
CDR3 DNA: TGTGCCAGCAGTTTCACCGGGACACACTACGAGCAGTACTTC

J gene: TRBJ1-1
V gene: TRBV28
clone size: .
D gene: TRBD1
CDR3 protein: CASSPYTGGRTEAFF
CDR3 DNA: TGTGCCAGCAGCCCGTACACAGGGGGAAGGACTGAAGCTTTCTTT

J gene: TRBJ2-5
V gene: TRBV5-4
clone size: .
D gene: .
CDR3 protein: CASSFATGVQETQYF
CDR3 DNA: TGTGCCAGCAGCTTTGCCACGGGGGTCCAAGAGACCCAGTACTTC

J gene: TRBJ2-1
V gene: TRBV5-6
clone size: .
D gene: TRBD1
CDR3 protein: CASSHRDRPILWGNEQFF
CDR3 DNA: TGTGCCAGCAGCCACCGGGACAGGCCTATTTTGTGGGGCAATGAGCAGTTCTTC

J gene: TRBJ1-4
V gene: TRBV2
clone size: .
D gene: .
CDR3 protein: CASNPLSSTNEKLFF
CDR3 DNA: TGTGCCAGCAACCCCCTATCTTCTACTAATGAAAAACTGTTTTTT

J gene: TRBJ1-4
V gene: TRBV5-1
clone size: .
D gene: TRBD1
CDR3 protein: CASSLARGREKLFF
CDR3 DNA: TGCGCCAGCAGCTTGGCCAGGGGGCGCGAAAAACTGTTTTTT

J gene: TRBJ2-7
V gene: TRBV27
clone size: .
D gene: .
CDR3 protein: CASSFGTLASYEQYF
CDR3 DNA: TGTGCCAGCAGTTTTGGTACCCTAGCGAGCTACGAGCAGTACTTC

J gene: TRBJ2-5
V gene: TRBV7-9
clone size: .
D gene: .
CDR3 protein: CASSSPGEGIETQYF
CDR3 DNA: TGTGCCAGCAGCTCCCCAGGGGAGGGTATTGAGACCCAGTACTTC